The 10 T cell receptor beta chains reported below all come from one sample, sequenced in a study of cytomegalovirus exposure and HLA in healthy donors. PCR was performed using 60 Vbeta and 13 Jbeta primers. Here immunoSEQ multiplex PCR was the method, and the copy in TCRdb shows in-frame clones only, minus some. The data hold some 150,000 clones, with around 77% observed a single time. The sequenced material came from PBMCs. Source of these receptors: a woman aged 30 to 39 in good health and CMV-seronegative.

The V gene is TRBV6-5, the J gene TRBJ2-7; D uncertain. Trimming pared 0 bases from V and 2 bases from J, leaving 14 bases between. The V gene's germline CDR1 is MNHEY and CDR2 SVGAGI. The CDR3 contains 16 residues. The CDR3 here is CASSYSIAGTPYEQYF. The CDR3 DNA reads TGTGCCAGCAGTTACTCGATCGCAGGAACCCCCTACGAGCAGTACTTC.

The chain joins TRBV15 to TRBJ1-1, with D uncertain. This CDR3 spans 13 amino acids. V lost 3 bases and J lost 0, with 5 bases in between. The germline gives CDR1 LNHNV, CDR2 YYDKDF (reference sequence). For the CDR3, the DNA is TGTGCCACCAGCAGTTCTTTGAACACTGAAGCTTTCTTT. This translates into CATSSSLNTEAFF.

The chain joins TRBV5-3 to TRBJ1-5; 11 nucleotides agree with TRBD1. TRBV5-3 is flagged as an ORF with uncertain function. The V and J ends lost 5 bases and 2 bases, in that order; junction bases with no gene match: 12. This CDR3 is 18 amino acids long. The CDR3 loop reads CARRAGTGGMLGNQPQHF. CDR3 sequence (DNA): TGTGCCAGAAGGGCCGGGACAGGGGGTATGTTAGGCAATCAGCCCCAGCATTTT.

V gene TRBV25-1 combines with J gene TRBJ2-3; the D gene is possibly TRBD2 (6 bases). Trimming left V 5 bases short and J 5 bases short, with 8 bases between. Germline lookup yields CDR1 MGHDK and CDR2 SYGVNS. The CDR3 loop spans 12 amino acids. CDR3 bases: TGTGCCAGCAGTTTCGGGGGAGATACGCAGTATTTT. As protein: CASSFGGDTQYF.

With regard to this clone: An end of the junction does not agree with germline; a read error may underlie this. The J gene is TRBJ2-3, the V gene TRBV5-1, with TRBD2 identical over 10 bases. The germline gives CDR1 SGHRS, CDR2 YFSETQ. The CDR3 runs 15 residues. DNA of the CDR3: TGTGCCAGCAGCCCCGGGACTAGCGGCACAGATACGCAGTATTTT. As protein: CASSPGTSGTDTQYF.

The chain employs TRBV10-3 and TRBJ2-5; 7 bases are shared with TRBD1. The CDR3 consists of 13 residues. After removal of 1 base from V and 4 bases from J, the junction contained 0 bases not matched to a gene. Germline V gene sequence: CDR1 ENHRY, CDR2 SYGVKD. The DNA of the CDR3 is TGTGCCATCAGTGAGTACAGGGGAGAGACCCAGTACTTC. Protein product: CAISEYRGETQYF.

The V gene is TRBV6-5, the J gene TRBJ1-6; a possible D gene is TRBD1 (5 bases). Germline V gene lookup returns CDR1 MNHEY and CDR2 SVGAGI. The CDR3 covers 16 residues. V lost 4 bases and J lost 0, with 10 bases in between. CDR3 coding DNA: TGTGCCAGCAGTTCGACAGTGGGCTCCTATAATTCACCCCTCCACTTT. Its protein product is CASSSTVGSYNSPLHF.

J is TRBJ2-7 and V is TRBV18; 9 nucleotides line up with TRBD2. V lost 3 bases to trimming and J lost 6 bases; unmatched junction nucleotides: 6. Germline V CDR1 and CDR2: KGHSH, LQKENI. The CDR3 contains 14 residues. The CDR3 DNA reads as TGTGCCAGCTCACCGGCTAGCGGGGAGATCGAGCAGTACTTC. Protein product: CASSPASGEIEQYF.

By frequency in the sample, this clone is medium-sized. The J gene is TRBJ2-5, the V gene TRBV4-3; 8 nucleotides line up with TRBD2. Germline trimming cut 0 bases from V and 3 bases from J; bases unmatched to any gene: 6. Germline V gives CDR1 LGHNA, CDR2 YSLEER. The CDR3 covers 16 residues. DNA for the CDR3: TGCGCCAGCAGCCAAGATCGGGATAGCGGGAAAGAGACCCAGTACTTC. Translating it yields CASSQDRDSGKETQYF.

This clone was seen only once. The chain is built from TRBV15 and TRBJ1-5, with 7 bases identical to TRBD1. This CDR3 is built from 13 residues. Germline V lookup: CDR1 LNHNV, CDR2 YYDKDF (reference sequence). Germline trimming cut 5 bases from V and 4 bases from J; bases unmatched to any gene: 2. This CDR3 reads CATSGTENQPQHF. In nucleotides, the CDR3 is TGTGCCACCAGCGGGACAGAAAATCAGCCCCAGCATTTT.